Presented here are 8 T cell receptor beta chains from one specimen sequenced in a study of radiotherapy plus CTLA-4 blockade in lung cancer (dated by TCRdb to 2016 to 2018). The method was the immunoSEQ multiplex PCR assay. Imported from immuneACCESS, the table was reduced by TCRdb to in-frame sequences with V and J called. These copies leave out some clones; in studies compared against another copy, an unresolved V gene accounts for under half, and the cause of the remainder is not known. Here the sample has around 82,000 clones; about 79% occur a single time. The top ten clones comprise 22% of the sample. The material sequenced was peripheral blood, taken from a patient treated with radiotherapy plus ipilimumab. The receptor source for this set is a human donor with non-small cell lung cancer whose response to radiotherapy plus ipilimumab could not be evaluated. Some clones in this sample may be carry-over from other donors' samples.

The chain joins TRBV6-1 to TRBJ1-3; D is uncertain. CDR1 and CDR2 (germline): MNHNS, SASEGT. CDR3 length equals 12 residues. V gave up 11 bases and J gave up 0 bases, with 8 bases separating them. CDR3 region: CAVHLSGNTIYF. CDR3 nucleotide sequence: TGTGCCGTACACCTCTCTGGAAACACCATATATTTT.

The sample holds one count of this clone. J is TRBJ1-5 and V is TRBV9; D is undetermined. This CDR3 spans 14 amino acids. Between the trimmed V and J ends, which lost 0 bases and 0 bases, there was a span of 4 bases. Germline loops: CDR1 SGDLS, CDR2 YYNGEE. CDR3 residues: CASSVGDSNQPQHF. CDR3 sequence (DNA): TGTGCCAGCAGCGTAGGAGATAGCAATCAGCCCCAGCATTTT.

The gene calls are TRBV5-4 and TRBJ1-2; 9 bases line up with TRBD1. V trimming: 6 bases; J trimming: 7 bases; junction bases outside the gene matches: 10. The CDR3 is made up of 14 amino acids. The germline CDR1 and CDR2 sequences are SGHNT and YYREEE (reference sequence). The CDR3 region is CASNPDRGVSGYTF. CDR3 bases: TGTGCCAGCAACCCGGACAGGGGCGTTAGTGGCTACACCTTC.

The CDR3 nucleotides read TGTGCCAGCAGCTTAGAAGGCTCTAGGCTCCACTTT. Translated: CASSLEGSRLHF. V gene TRBV7-9 combines with J gene TRBJ1-6; D gene uncertain. The CDR3 spans 12 residues. The V end was cut by 1 base, the J end by 16 bases, with 11 bases between. Germline-derived CDR1 and CDR2 are SEHNR and FQNEAQ (reference sequence).

This chain joins TRBV19 and TRBJ2-1; TRBD1 matches at 8 bases. Germline assignment: CDR1 LNHDA and CDR2 SQIVND (reference sequence). V was clipped by 5 bases and J by 4 bases; unmatched bases: 4. The CDR3 runs 14 residues. The chain's CDR3 is CASSPRDRYNEQFF. For the CDR3, the DNA is TGTGCCAGTAGTCCCCGGGACAGGTACAATGAGCAGTTCTTC.

CDR3 nucleotides: TGTGCCAGCAGTTACGGGGAGGCGTTCGGCGAGCAGTACTTC. It codes for CASSYGEAFGEQYF. This chain links TRBV6-5 with TRBJ2-7, with a possible D match to TRBD2 (6 bases). The CDR3 loop spans 14 amino acids. Deletions cut 2 bases from V and 6 bases from J, with 14 bases between. CDR1 is MNHEY, CDR2 SVGAGI, per germline.

The rearrangement uses TRBV7-3 and TRBJ2-1, with 9 bases identical to TRBD1. Germline loops: CDR1 SGHTA, CDR2 FQGTGA. Trimming took 5 bases from V and 0 from J; bases not matched to a gene: 8. The CDR3 is 17 residues long. The CDR3 protein is CASSPQGAGSSYNEQFF. For the CDR3, the DNA is TGTGCCAGCAGCCCACAGGGGGCAGGGAGCTCCTACAATGAGCAGTTCTTC.

The chain carries TRBV11-3 and TRBJ2-2; unclear D gene. The CDR3 has 11 amino acids. The V and J ends lost 8 bases and 5 bases respectively, with 6 bases between them. Germline assignment: CDR1 SGHNT and CDR2 YENEEA. The CDR3 protein is CASGRTGELFF. As DNA, the CDR3 is TGTGCCAGCGGTAGAACCGGGGAGCTGTTTTTT.